This TCR beta chain was profiled in a study of CD8 T cells in ankylosing spondylitis. There are 14 residues in the CDR3. Trimming removed 3 bases from V and 7 bases from J; junction bases left unmatched: 5. Germline assignment: CDR1 SGHRS and CDR2 YFSETQ. TCRdb itself ran the 5' RACE reads through MiXCR, one entry per CDR3 protein. The data show 200,000 or so distinct CDR3 sequences, roughly 24% seen once. General study points: Several of the motif variants were reported before in synovial fluid and blood from reactive arthritis. Disease-linked clones were found to be CD8+ and relatively rare in peripheral blood. There was reportedly significant enrichment of clones that were disease-linked in matched ankylosing spondylitis synovial fluid. There was a TCR beta motif, made of roughly eight highly homologous variants, that appeared characteristic of ankylosing spondylitis blood.

This clonotype came up many times. As yet, its antigen is unknown. Sequencing input: blood, either unsorted or a sorted T cell fraction (not recorded which). The rearrangement links TRBV5-1 to TRBJ2-1; TRBD1 agrees at 9 bases. This TCR came from a male donor with ankylosing spondylitis or in good health (not recorded which). CDR3 sequence: CASSSIQGANEQFF. The CDR3 DNA reads as TGCGCCAGCAGCTCTATACAGGGGGCGAATGAGCAGTTCTTC. The whole variable domain, remainder taken from reference TRBV5-1 and TRBJ2-1, is KAGVTQTPRYLIKTRGQQVTLSCSPISGHRSVSWYQQTPGQGLQFLFEYFSETQRNKGNFPGRFSGRQFSNSRSEMNVSTLELGDSALYLCASSSIQGANEQFFGPGTRLTVL.